This TCR beta chain was recorded in a study of T cells after yellow fever vaccination. General observations from the study: The secondary response was weaker but peaked faster, day 5 versus 15. Abundant bulk-derived clonotypes could contaminate FACS-sorted repertoires. A small share of clonotypes appeared in both CD4 and CD8 compartments. Post-booster samples contained most primary-vaccination clones (approximately 96% CD4, around 88% CD8).

Many counts were recorded for this clonotype. The target antigen is unknown. TCRdb re-derived calls from the 5' RACE reads in MiXCR, one entry per CDR3 protein. The table has about 220,000 distinct CDR3 sequences, roughly 3.3% seen once. The sequence derives from a man between 18 and 29 years old who received the YFV17D yellow fever vaccine. The sample here was CD4+ T cells sorted from PBMCs, taken 10 days after the yellow fever booster vaccination.

CDR3 coding DNA: TGCGCCAGCAGCACCTCATACAGAGATGAGACCCAGTACTTC. It is translated as CASSTSYRDETQYF. The gene calls are TRBV5-1 and TRBJ2-5; D is ambiguous. The V and J ends lost 4 bases and 5 bases respectively, with 15 bases between them. CDR1 and CDR2 from the germline V gene are SGHRS and YFSETQ. The CDR3 contains 14 residues.